These 21 T cell receptor beta chains originate from one sample sequenced in a study of CD8 T cells in Susac syndrome. The RNA, roughly 0.5 to 1 ug, was put through reverse transcription using random hexamers. TCRdb itself ran the immunoSEQ multiplex PCR reads through MiXCR, one entry per CDR3 protein. The data hold more than 95,000 distinct CDR3 sequences, with 90% to 95% observed a single time. Sequencing was performed on CD8+ T cells from PBMCs. The receptor source for this set is a human donor with multiple sclerosis.

The CDR3 here is CASSRGWDSNDGYTF. CDR3 sequence (DNA): TGTGCCAGCAGCCGAGGATGGGACTCAAATGACGGCTACACCTTC. The J gene is TRBJ1-2, the V gene TRBV5-4; D is perhaps TRBD1 (5 bases). CDR1 and CDR2 (germline): SGHNT, YYREEE (reference sequence). Trimming took 4 bases from V and 8 from J, leaving 21 bases between them. The CDR3 length is 15 residues. The whole variable domain, filled in from reference TRBV5-4 and TRBJ1-2, reads ETGVTQSPTHLIKTRGQQVTLRCSSQSGHNTVSWYQQALGQGPQFIFQYYREEENGRGNFPPRFSGLQFPNYSSELNVNALELDDSALYLCASSRGWDSNDGYTFGSGTRLTVV.

The chain is built from TRBV10-3 and TRBJ2-7; 9 bases agree with TRBD2. Germline values: CDR1 ENHRY, CDR2 SYGVKD. The CDR3 spans 18 residues. The trim removed 2 bases at V and 6 bases at J, leaving 17 bases unmatched. Here the CDR3 DNA reads TGTGCCATCAGTGAGACATCAATCGGAGTAGCGGGAGACGGCGAGCAGTACGTC. Protein product: CAISETSIGVAGDGEQYV.

This chain links TRBV4-1 with TRBJ2-1; no firm D call. Trimming took 1 base from V and 8 from J, leaving 9 bases between them. CDR1 MGHRA and CDR2 YSYEKL come from the germline V gene. The CDR3 is 13 amino acids. The CDR3 loop is CASSQGSGDEQFF. In DNA form, the CDR3 reads TGCGCCAGCAGCCAAGGTTCTGGCGATGAGCAGTTCTTC.

The chain combines TRBV9 with TRBJ2-7; TRBD1 matches 10 bases. V shed 4 bases and J 4 bases; nucleotides not matched to a gene: 11. This CDR3 region has 16 residues. Germline V gives CDR1 SGDLS, CDR2 YYNGEE. The CDR3 bases are TGTGCCAGCAGCCCTAGCACGGGACAGGGGTCTTACGAGCAGTACTTC. Its protein is CASSPSTGQGSYEQYF.

CDR3 coding DNA: TGCGCCAGCAGCCAGGGACAGAGGAACTATGGCTACACCTTC. It yields the protein CASSQGQRNYGYTF. V is TRBV4-1 and J is TRBJ1-2; 7 nucleotides match TRBD1. CDR1 and CDR2 (germline): MGHRA, YSYEKL. The junction had 3 bases not matched to a gene; V was cut back by 3 bases and J by 2 bases. CDR3 length: 14 residues.

The chain couples TRBV3-1 to TRBJ1-6, with 11 nucleotides matching TRBD1. From germline, CDR1 is LGHDT and CDR2 YNNKEL (reference sequence). V gave up 0 bases and J gave up 12 bases; unmatched junction bases: 4. The CDR3 totals 15 residues. The CDR3 loop reads CASSQEWTGGRPLHF. The CDR3 nucleotides read TGTGCCAGCAGCCAAGAGTGGACAGGGGGCCGACCCCTCCACTTT.

The chain links TRBV5-1 to TRBJ2-4, with D maybe TRBD1 (7 bases). CDR1 and CDR2 from the germline V gene are SGHRS and YFSETQ. The CDR3 is 13 amino acids. Trimming took 0 bases from V and 8 from J, leaving 9 bases between them. The CDR3 region is CASSLAGGHIQYF. The CDR3 DNA follows: TGCGCCAGCAGCTTGGCAGGGGGGCACATTCAGTACTTC.

Written as DNA, the CDR3 is TGTGCCAGCAGTCCCACAAGGGGCACTGAAGCTTTCTTT. It codes for CASSPTRGTEAFF. The chain employs TRBV6-4 and TRBJ1-1; maybe TRBD1 (5 bases). The CDR3 extends over 13 amino acids. V was shortened by 5 bases and J by 4 bases, with 11 bases between the two germline ends. In germline, CDR1 is MRHNA, CDR2 SNTAGT.

This chain links TRBV11-2 with TRBJ2-1; unclear D gene. The germline V gene has CDR1 SGHAT and CDR2 FQNNGV. The length of the CDR3 is 14 residues. The germline V and J ends were trimmed by 3 bases and 5 bases, with 11 bases remaining between them. CDR3 DNA sequence: TGTGCCAGCAGCTTGACCCCGGCGCACAATGAGCAGTTCTTC. Its protein is CASSLTPAHNEQFF. The full variable domain, rest sourced from reference TRBV11-2 and TRBJ2-1, is EAGVAQSPRYKIIEKRQSVAFWCNPISGHATLYWYQQILGQGPKLLIQFQNNGVVDDSQLPKDRFSAERLKGVDSTLKIQPAKLEDSAVYLCASSLTPAHNEQFFGPGTRLTVL.

V gene TRBV30 combines with J gene TRBJ1-2, with TRBD1 matching 7 bases. V lost 3 bases, J lost 5 bases, and 12 bases stayed unmatched. Germline CDR1 is GTSNPN and CDR2 is SVGIG (reference sequence). CDR3 length equals 15 residues. CDR3 DNA: TGTGCCTGGAGAGACAGGGAAACTACTTGGTATGGCTACACCTTC. It codes for CAWRDRETTWYGYTF.

This sequence joins TRBV13 and TRBJ2-2; D remains unclear. The CDR3 totals 14 residues. V was clipped by 5 bases and J by 1 base, with 8 bases between them. CDR1 is PRHDT and CDR2 is FYEKMQ in the germline V gene (reference sequence). CDR3 in DNA: TGTGCCAGCAGCGCCCGACTGAACACCGGGGAGCTGTTTTTT. Its protein is CASSARLNTGELFF. The full variable domain, completed using reference TRBV13 and TRBJ2-2, is AAGVIQSPRHLIKEKRETATLKCYPIPRHDTVYWYQQGPGQDPQFLISFYEKMQSDKGSIPDRFSAQQFSDYHSELNMSSLELGDSALYFCASSARLNTGELFFGEGSRLTVL.

The genes are TRBV5-4 and TRBJ1-2, with 7 bases matching TRBD1. The V gene end was trimmed by 5 bases and the J gene end by 2 bases; junction bases not matched to a gene: 3. The V gene's germline CDR1 is SGHNT and CDR2 YYREEE (reference sequence). The CDR3 is 13 amino acids. CDR3 region: CASSKTGNYGYTF. The CDR3 region has the DNA TGTGCCAGCAGTAAGACAGGGAACTATGGCTACACCTTC.

This chain connects TRBV6-2 or TRBV6-3 to TRBJ2-1; D gene uncertain. V lost 2 bases and J lost 3, with 11 bases in between. This CDR3 is 15 amino acids long. The germline gives CDR1 MNHEY, CDR2 SVGEGT. The chain's CDR3 is CASSYPLRVYNEQFF. DNA of the CDR3: TGTGCCAGCAGTTACCCGCTAAGAGTCTACAATGAGCAGTTCTTC.

The chain is built from TRBV4-1 and TRBJ2-3, with 11 bases matching TRBD2. The V and J ends lost 4 bases and 5 bases, in that order; junction bases with no gene match: 11. Germline CDR1 is MGHRA and CDR2 is YSYEKL. The CDR3 runs 17 residues. The CDR3 DNA reads as TGCGCCAGCAGCCTCAGGAATAGCGGGGGGGCCGGAGATACGCAGTATTTT. Its protein product is CASSLRNSGGAGDTQYF.

The DNA for the CDR3 is TGTGCCAGCAGCTTAAACGGAGGCGCAGATACGCAGTATTTT. Translation: CASSLNGGADTQYF. This chain joins TRBV7-3 and TRBJ2-3; possibly TRBD2 for D (5 bases). CDR3 length: 14 residues. The germline V gene has CDR1 SGHTA and CDR2 FQGTGA. Trimming shortened V by 1 base and J by 4 bases, and 9 bases separated the two germline ends.

CDR3 amino acids: CASKNRGNTEAFF. In nucleotides, the CDR3 is TGTGCCAGCAAAAACAGGGGGAACACTGAAGCTTTCTTT. V usage is TRBV2 and J usage is TRBJ1-1; the match to TRBD1 covers 7 bases. V lost 7 bases and J lost 1; bases outside the gene matches: 3. Germline lookup yields CDR1 SNHLY and CDR2 FYNNEI. CDR3 size: 13 residues. Complete variable domain (other parts from reference TRBV2 and TRBJ1-1): EPEVTQTPSHQVTQMGQEVILRCVPISNHLYFYWYRQILGQKVEFLVSFYNNEISEKSEIFDDQFSVERPDGSNFTLKIRSTKLEDSAMYFCASKNRGNTEAFFGQGTRLTVV.

V is TRBV9 and J is TRBJ2-1; 7 positions match TRBD2. The V and J ends lost 0 bases and 2 bases, in that order; junction bases with no gene match: 2. This CDR3 region has 15 residues. In germline, CDR1 is SGDLS, CDR2 YYNGEE. The CDR3 spells CASSVVGGAYNEQFF. CDR3 DNA: TGTGCCAGCAGCGTAGTGGGGGGGGCCTACAATGAGCAGTTCTTC.

CDR3 in amino acids: CASSQAGRQNSPLHF. The DNA for the CDR3 is TGTGCCAGCAGCCAGGCGGGACGGCAAAATTCACCCCTCCACTTT. The chain joins TRBV3-1 to TRBJ1-6; a possible D gene is TRBD1 (5 bases). This CDR3 comprises 15 residues. V dropped 3 bases and J dropped 7 bases, with 13 bases sitting between them. Germline V CDR1 and CDR2: LGHDT, YNNKEL (reference sequence).

This clonotype was counted only a few times. The chain joins TRBV7-7 to TRBJ2-5; D gene ambiguous. This CDR3 spans 14 amino acids. Germline V gene lookup returns CDR1 SSHAT and CDR2 FNYEAQ (reference sequence). Trimming took off 5 bases at V and 5 bases at J, with 15 bases between the two ends. The CDR3 sequence: CASSPMGRRETQYF. In DNA form, the CDR3 reads TGTGCCAGCAGCCCCATGGGTCGTAGGGAGACCCAGTACTTC.

The V and J genes are TRBV7-8 and TRBJ2-3; TRBD2 is a possible D gene (5 bases). The CDR3 consists of 14 residues. Trimming stripped 11 bases from V and 2 bases from J, with 17 bases between. CDR1 and CDR2 from the germline V gene are SGHVS and FQNEAQ. The CDR3 region has the DNA TGTGCCTTCCACCCAAAGCGGTCCACAGATACGCAGTATTTT. This sequence encodes CAFHPKRSTDTQYF.

The chain uses TRBV4-1 and TRBJ2-1; D gene ambiguous. Trimming removed 4 bases at V and 11 bases at J, with 9 bases between. The CDR3 length is 11 residues. Germline CDR1 and CDR2: MGHRA and YSYEKL. The DNA for the CDR3 is TGCGCCAGCAGCCGGACGAACCAGCAGTTCTTC. As protein: CASSRTNQQFF.